These 24 T cell receptor beta chains share one sample of origin, sequenced in a study of blood T cells in healthy people across ages. Together with a sample-barcoded 5' primer, a J-beta primer mix was included in a second PCR lasting roughly 6 to 12 cycles. One entry per CDR3 protein results from TCRdb running MiXCR on the 5' RACE reads. Altogether around 670,000 distinct CDR3 sequences are present, 25% to 30% being singletons, with the ten largest covering approximately 15%. What was sequenced was blood. The receptors here all came from an elderly woman in good health.

This clonotype was counted at least ten times. The J gene is TRBJ2-7, the V gene TRBV4-1; D gene ambiguous. This CDR3 has 14 amino acids. CDR1 is MGHRA and CDR2 is YSYEKL in the germline V gene. The V end lost 2 bases, the J end lost 0 bases, and 8 bases lay between the germline ends. This CDR3 is CASSQQASSYEQYF. The CDR3 DNA reads TGCGCCAGCAGCCAACAGGCGAGCTCCTACGAGCAGTACTTC.

The chain couples TRBV7-2 to TRBJ2-3; unclear D gene. Trimming shortened V by 4 bases and J by 3 bases, and 14 bases separated the two germline ends. This CDR3 contains 15 residues. CDR1 SGHTA and CDR2 FQGNSA come from the germline V gene. As DNA, the CDR3 is TGTGCCAGCAGCTCCAACCGGGCCTCTACAGATACGCAGTATTTT. Translating it yields CASSSNRASTDTQYF.

Comments on this clonotype: A read error is possible here, since a much larger clone lies one base away. V and J are TRBV12-3 or TRBV12-4 and TRBJ2-5; no firm D call. CDR3 length equals 13 residues. Trimming removed 8 bases at V and 1 base at J, with 11 bases between. CDR3 region: CASATRSQETQYF. For the CDR3, the DNA is TGTGCCAGCGCCACAAGGAGCCAAGAGACCCAGTACTTC.

Points on this clonotype: This clone may be a read error of a much larger clone one base away. The chain combines TRBV28 with TRBJ2-6; perhaps D is TRBD1 or TRBD2 (5 bases each). The V gene's germline CDR1 is MDHEN and CDR2 SYDVKM. The CDR3 contains 16 residues. CDR3 DNA sequence: TGTGCCAGCAGCTCACGGGGCGTCTCTGGGGCCAACGTCCGGACTTTC. Encoded protein: CASSSRGVSGANVRTF.

Details on this clonotype: A much larger clone differs from this one at a single base, so this may be a read error. The gene calls are TRBV20-1 and TRBJ2-5; perhaps TRBD1 as D (6 bases). Germline V gene lookup returns CDR1 DFQATT and CDR2 SNEGSKA (reference sequence). This CDR3 comprises 16 residues. The CDR3 nucleotides are TGCGGTGCTAGAGATCCCCAGGGGCGCGTAAGGGAGACCCAGTACTTC. It specifies CGARDPQGRVRETQYF.

This clonotype was recorded many times. CDR3 DNA: TGTGCCAGCAGTGAAGTAGTCTTAGCGGCGGGGTCAGAGACCCAGTACTTC. Its protein product is CASSEVVLAAGSETQYF. This rearrangement joins TRBV2 to TRBJ2-5; TRBD2 might be the D (6 bases). This CDR3 region has 17 residues. In germline, CDR1 is SNHLY, CDR2 FYNNEI. The V gene lost 1 base and the J gene lost 4 bases, with 19 bases spanning the gap.

This clonotype was observed at least ten times. J is TRBJ2-7 and V is TRBV6-2 or TRBV6-3; 8 bases agree with TRBD2. There are 17 residues in the CDR3. The junction had 12 bases not matched to a gene; V was cut back by 2 bases and J by 3 bases. Germline V CDR1 and CDR2: MNHEY, SVGEGT. The CDR3 bases are TGTGCCAGCAGTTACGAAACGGGGGGGCCGAGGGACTACGAGCAGTACTTC. This sequence encodes CASSYETGGPRDYEQYF.

This clonotype was picked up a small number of times. The chain employs TRBV20-1 and TRBJ1-4; no clear D gene. This CDR3 spans 16 amino acids. V was clipped by 2 bases and J by 6 bases, with 19 bases between them. Germline CDR1 DFQATT, CDR2 SNEGSKA (reference sequence). As DNA, the CDR3 is TGCAGTGCTAGACGCGGACCCCCGTCACGGGATGAAAAACTGTTTTTT. The encoded protein is CSARRGPPSRDEKLFF.

This clonotype was recorded many times. The chain is built from TRBV27 and TRBJ1-5, with D uncertain. CDR3 length: 14 residues. V lost 4 bases and J lost 0, with 7 bases in between. Germline values: CDR1 MNHEY, CDR2 SMNVEV (reference sequence). CDR3 nucleotides: TGTGCCAGCAGTTCAGACTATAGCAATCAGCCCCAGCATTTT. Protein: CASSSDYSNQPQHF.

This clonotype was counted many times. The chain is built from TRBV7-9 and TRBJ2-5; a weak D match, TRBD1 (5 bases). Germline V CDR1 and CDR2: SEHNR, FQNEAQ (reference sequence). Between the trimmed V and J ends, which lost 2 bases and 2 bases, there was a span of 9 bases. This CDR3 comprises 14 residues. The CDR3 DNA is TGTGCCAGCAGCTTAATGGCAGGGCAAGAGACCCAGTACTTC. Translated, it gives CASSLMAGQETQYF.

This clonotype has at least ten counts. This rearrangement joins TRBV25-1 to TRBJ2-5, with D perhaps TRBD1 (5 bases). CDR1 is MGHDK and CDR2 is SYGVNS in the germline V gene. Trimming left V 1 base short and J 4 bases short, with 10 bases between. This CDR3 is built from 14 residues. The CDR3 region is CASSESRAGETQYF. The CDR3 bases are TGTGCCAGCAGTGAATCCAGGGCCGGAGAGACCCAGTACTTC.

The sample holds many counts of this clonotype. The chain is built from TRBV27 and TRBJ2-5; the match to TRBD2 covers 15 bases. Germline V gives CDR1 MNHEY, CDR2 SMNVEV (reference sequence). J was trimmed by 4 bases and V by 4 bases; bases with no gene match: 7. The CDR3 covers 17 residues. This CDR3 is CASSSPGTSGGRETQYF. The CDR3 nucleotides read TGTGCCAGCAGTTCGCCCGGGACTAGCGGGGGGAGAGAGACCCAGTACTTC.

Points on this clonotype: Possible read error: a much larger clone is one base away. The rearrangement uses TRBV5-1 and TRBJ2-1, with 7 bases matching TRBD1. The DNA end is a closer match to TRBJ2-7, so the J assignment may be wrong. Looked up from germline, CDR1 is SGHRS and CDR2 is YFSETQ. CDR3 length equals 15 residues. CDR3 bases: TGCGCCAGCAGTCTGGACAGGCCGGGCTTGGCTGAGCAGTACTTC. Amino acids: CASSLDRPGLAEQYF.

This sequence joins TRBV13 and TRBJ1-2; D perhaps matches TRBD1 (6 bases). There are 13 residues in the CDR3. CDR1 PRHDT and CDR2 FYEKMQ come from the germline V gene (reference sequence). Between the trimmed V and J ends, which lost 6 bases and 5 bases, there was a span of 13 bases. The CDR3 region is CASRRKGGYGYTF. The CDR3 region has the DNA TGTGCCAGCAGGCGAAAGGGGGGGTATGGCTACACCTTC.

This clonotype was seen repeatedly, ten times or more. V gene TRBV6-2 or TRBV6-3 combines with J gene TRBJ2-6, with TRBD1 identical over 11 bases. CDR1 is MNHEY and CDR2 is SVGEGT in the germline V gene. The CDR3 sequence is 19 residues long. After removal of 1 base from V and 0 bases from J, the junction contained 5 bases not matched to a gene. For the CDR3, the DNA is TGTGCCAGCAGTTACTTGAACGGACAGGGGGCCTCTGGGGCCAACGTCCTGACTTTC. Encoded protein: CASSYLNGQGASGANVLTF.

Remarks on this clonotype: Just one base apart from a much larger clone, this may be a read error. The chain has TRBV15 and TRBJ2-5; D remains ambiguous. CDR3 length: 16 amino acids. V was pared by 1 base and J by 4 bases, with 16 bases between. Germline CDR1 LNHNV, CDR2 YYDKDF (reference sequence). CDR3 amino acids: CATSRGSGLGAETQYF. The CDR3 DNA reads as TGTGCCACCAGCAGAGGGTCTGGTTTAGGTGCAGAGACCCAGTACTTC. The entire variable domain, with the rest obtained from reference TRBV15 and TRBJ2-5, is as follows: DAMVIQNPRYQVTQFGKPVTLSCSQTLNHNVMYWYQQKSSQAPKLLFHYYDKDFNNEADTPDNFQSRRPNTSFCFLDIRSPGLGDTAMYLCATSRGSGLGAETQYFGPGTRLLVL.

This clonotype was recorded only once. The CDR3 does not close with the conserved phenylalanine or tryptophan, likely indicating a read error. The chain employs TRBV12-3 or TRBV12-4 and TRBJ2-1; 8 nucleotides agree with TRBD1. The CDR3 has 19 amino acids. The CDR3 protein is CASSLLALRQGMGYNEQFL. CDR3 DNA: TGTGCCAGCAGCCTACTAGCCCTTCGACAGGGGATGGGTTACAATGAACAGTTCTTG.

This clonotype was counted only a few times. The gene calls are TRBV7-2 and TRBJ1-6; no reliable D call. Germline lookup yields CDR1 SGHTA and CDR2 FQGNSA. There are 15 residues in the CDR3. Trimming pared 5 bases from V and 0 bases from J, leaving 8 bases between. The CDR3 sequence is CASSPMSSYNSPLHF. In nucleotides, the CDR3 is TGTGCCAGCAGCCCCATGAGCTCCTATAATTCACCCCTCCACTTT. Full variable domain (missing parts from reference TRBV7-2 and TRBJ1-6): GAGVSQSPSNKVTEKGKDVELRCDPISGHTALYWYRQSLGQGLEFLIYFQGNSAPDKSGLPSDRFSAERTGGSVSTLTIQRTQQEDSAVYLCASSPMSSYNSPLHFGNGTRLTVT.

At least ten counts were recorded for this clonotype. The gene calls are TRBV12-3 or TRBV12-4 and TRBJ1-2, with D maybe TRBD1 (6 bases). V was clipped by 6 bases and J by 5 bases, with 16 bases between them. The CDR3 has 14 amino acids. CDR3 DNA sequence: TGTGCCAGCAGCCCGACAGGTCCTGGGTATGGCTACACCTTC. Protein product: CASSPTGPGYGYTF.

A few counts support this clonotype. With a much larger clone just one base away, this may be a read error. The chain links TRBV20-1 to TRBJ2-7, with unresolved D. CDR1 DFQATT and CDR2 SNEGSKA come from the germline V gene (reference sequence). The CDR3 has 15 residues. The V and J ends lost 0 bases and 7 bases respectively, with 19 bases between them. The CDR3 loop reads CSARDDGSSYNEQYF. For the CDR3, the DNA is TGCAGTGCTAGAGATGATGGTAGCTCCTACAATGAGCAGTACTTC.

V usage is TRBV20-1 and J usage is TRBJ2-1, with D uncertain. CDR1 and CDR2 from the germline V gene are DFQATT and SNEGSKA (reference sequence). V lost 3 bases and J lost 3, with 15 bases in between. The CDR3 has 15 residues. The CDR3 region has the DNA TGCAGTGCTAGCCTCCTAGTAGGTTTCTACAATGAGCAGTTCTTC. This translates into CSASLLVGFYNEQFF.

Points on this clonotype: One junction end does not reproduce the germline sequence, and a read error may be involved. The J gene is TRBJ2-6, the V gene TRBV7-2; D perhaps matches TRBD1 (5 bases). The CDR3 is made up of 14 amino acids. Germline V CDR1 and CDR2: SGHTA, FQGNSA. The CDR3 protein is CASSFDSGAIVLTF. CDR3 coding DNA: TGTGCCAGCAGCTTTGATTCTGGGGCCATCGTCCTGACTTTC.

This clonotype was seen at least ten times. This chain uses TRBV11-2 with TRBJ2-1, with a possible D match to TRBD1 (6 bases). V gave up 4 bases and J gave up 3 bases, with 10 bases separating them. This CDR3 is 14 amino acids long. Germline V CDR1 and CDR2: SGHAT, FQNNGV. The DNA of the CDR3 is TGTGCCAGCAGCTACCAGGGGATCTACAATGAGCAGTTCTTC. Translated, it gives CASSYQGIYNEQFF.

This clonotype was seen at least ten times. The rearrangement uses TRBV29-1 and TRBJ1-2; D is uncertain. V lost 8 bases and J 3 bases, leaving 13 bases between the germline ends. Germline V CDR1 and CDR2: SQVTM, ANQGSEA. This CDR3 is 12 amino acids long. The CDR3 is CSMKDKYYGYTF. CDR3 coding DNA: TGCAGCATGAAGGATAAGTACTATGGCTACACCTTC.